The 13 T cell receptor beta chains below all came from one sample that was sequenced in a study of lymphopenia after photon versus proton radiotherapy. TCRdb keeps only in-frame clones here, not all; method: immunoSEQ multiplex PCR. The profile shows around 30,000 clones, nearly 90% of them singletons. This specimen was peripheral blood, taken from a patient treated with proton-based radiotherapy. These receptors all come from a woman between 70 and 85 years old with pancreatic cancer. Some clones in this sample may be carry-over from other donors' samples.

This chain uses TRBV10-2 with TRBJ2-5; 12 nucleotides match TRBD2. V lost 4 bases and J lost 3; bases outside the gene matches: 6. There are 16 residues in the CDR3. Germline V gives CDR1 WSHSY, CDR2 SAAADI. CDR3 bases: TGCGCCAGCAGTGGACTAGCGGGAGAGGGGGAAGAGACCCAGTACTTC. Translated, it gives CASSGLAGEGEETQYF.

This clone was observed a single time. The J gene is TRBJ2-1, the V gene TRBV20-1; weak D call: TRBD2 (5 bases). Germline V gene data show CDR1 as DFQATT and CDR2 as SNEGSKA (reference sequence). This CDR3 comprises 11 residues. CDR3 sequence: CRPTRDNEQFF. The DNA of the CDR3 is TGCAGGCCAACTAGAGACAATGAGCAGTTCTTC.

The chain combines TRBV5-6 with TRBJ2-1; 7 bases are shared with TRBD2. V gave up 2 bases and J gave up 9 bases; unmatched junction bases: 8. The V gene's germline CDR1 is SGHDT and CDR2 YYEEEE. The CDR3 consists of 14 residues. The CDR3 is CASSFLAVSGEQFF. The CDR3 bases are TGTGCCAGCAGCTTTCTAGCGGTTTCGGGTGAGCAGTTCTTC.

The rearrangement uses TRBV11-1 and TRBJ2-7; 14 bases map to TRBD2. The junction had 5 bases not matched to a gene; V was cut back by 5 bases and J by 5 bases. Per germline, CDR1 SGHAT and CDR2 FQDESV (reference sequence). CDR3 length: 15 amino acids. The DNA of the CDR3 is TGTGCCAGCAGCAAGGGGACTAGCGGGAGCAACGAGCAGTACTTC. Encoded protein: CASSKGTSGSNEQYF. Full variable domain (missing parts from reference TRBV11-1 and TRBJ2-7): EAEVAQSPRYKITEKSQAVAFWCDPISGHATLYWYRQILGQGPELLVQFQDESVVDDSQLPKDRFSAERLKGVDSTLKIQPAELGDSAMYLCASSKGTSGSNEQYFGPGTRLTVT.

This clone was recorded once. The chain joins TRBV6-1 to TRBJ2-5, with D tentatively TRBD2 (6 bases). This CDR3 has 14 residues. Germline CDR1 reads MNHNS; CDR2 reads SASEGT. Deletions cut 4 bases from V and 6 bases from J, with 15 bases between. The CDR3 spells CASSAETSKKTQYF. The CDR3 coding sequence is TGTGCCAGCAGTGCGGAGACTAGTAAAAAGACCCAGTACTTC.

The J gene is TRBJ2-5, the V gene TRBV29-1; no definite D call. The J call may be in error: the DNA end matches TRBJ2-7 better. This CDR3 comprises 12 residues. Germline V gene data show CDR1 as SQVTM and CDR2 as ANQGSEA. The CDR3 DNA reads as TGCAGCGTTGAAGGGAGTCGTAACGAGCAGTACTTC. This sequence encodes CSVEGSRNEQYF.

In its sample, this clone was seen once. This chain joins TRBV30 and TRBJ2-3; tentatively, D is TRBD2 (6 bases). The CDR3 sequence is 15 residues long. The V gene lost 5 bases and the J gene lost 0 bases, with 15 bases spanning the gap. Germline V gene data show CDR1 as GTSNPN and CDR2 as SVGIG (reference sequence). CDR3 sequence: CAWDAQSGSTDTQYF. The CDR3 region has the DNA TGTGCCTGGGATGCCCAAAGCGGGAGCACAGATACGCAGTATTTT.

The V call is TRBV4-2, the J call TRBJ1-2; D is unresolved. Germline CDR1 is LGHNA and CDR2 is YNFKEQ. There are 16 residues in the CDR3. Trimming removed 4 bases from V and 4 bases from J, with 19 bases in between. CDR3 coding DNA: TGTGCCAGCAGCCCAGAAGAGGGCCTGAACGGCTATGGCTACACCTTC. As protein: CASSPEEGLNGYGYTF.

This chain joins TRBV5-1 and TRBJ1-3; D possibly corresponds to TRBD1 (6 bases). CDR3 length: 16 amino acids. V was clipped by 0 bases and J by 0 bases, with 10 bases between them. Germline V lookup: CDR1 SGHRS, CDR2 YFSETQ. In nucleotides, the CDR3 is TGCGCCAGCAGCTTGGGACAGGACAACTCTGGAAACACCATATATTTT. This gives the protein CASSLGQDNSGNTIYF.

The chain joins TRBV5-4 to TRBJ1-1, with 8 bases that match TRBD1. The CDR3 length is 14 residues. CDR1 and CDR2 (germline): SGHNT, YYREEE (reference sequence). Trimming cost V 4 bases and J 7 bases; bases outside gene matches: 9. The CDR3: CASSPGGGGFEAFF. CDR3 DNA sequence: TGTGCCAGCAGCCCAGGGGGCGGAGGCTTTGAAGCTTTCTTT.

The chain has TRBV7-6 and TRBJ1-2; TRBD1 might be the D (6 bases). V shed 5 bases and J shed 0 bases, with 25 bases lying between them. From germline, CDR1 is SGHVS and CDR2 FNYEAQ. The CDR3 is 19 residues long. The CDR3 loop is CASSDKEGTRQLANYGYTF. The CDR3 DNA sequence: TGTGCCAGCAGCGATAAAGAAGGGACACGACAGCTCGCTAACTATGGCTACACCTTC.

The chain's CDR3 is CASSLPSYEQYF. In nucleotides, the CDR3 is TGTGCCAGCAGTCTTCCTTCCTACGAGCAGTACTTC. This chain connects TRBV11-2 to TRBJ2-7; D not certain. This CDR3 has 12 amino acids. CDR1 is SGHAT and CDR2 is FQNNGV in the germline V gene. Trimming cost V 6 bases and J 1 base, with 7 bases left between them.

This rearrangement joins TRBV6-5 to TRBJ1-4, with TRBD1 matching over 7 bases. The CDR3 consists of 15 residues. The junction had 12 bases not matched to a gene; V was cut back by 2 bases and J by 12 bases. The V gene's germline CDR1 is MNHEY and CDR2 SVGAGI. CDR3 residues: CASSYTWDSKGELFF. In DNA form, the CDR3 reads TGTGCCAGCAGTTACACTTGGGACAGTAAGGGGGAACTGTTTTTT.